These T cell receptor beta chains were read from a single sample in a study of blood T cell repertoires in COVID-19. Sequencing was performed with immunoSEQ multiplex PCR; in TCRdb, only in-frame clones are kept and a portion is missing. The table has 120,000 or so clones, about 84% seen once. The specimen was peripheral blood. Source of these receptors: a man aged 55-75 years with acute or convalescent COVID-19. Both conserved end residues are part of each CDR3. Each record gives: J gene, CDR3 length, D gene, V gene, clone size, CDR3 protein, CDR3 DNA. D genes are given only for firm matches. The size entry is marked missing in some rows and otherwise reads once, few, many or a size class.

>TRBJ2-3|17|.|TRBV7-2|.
CASSPVSGGAYTDTQYF
TGTGCCAGCAGCCCAGTATCAGGCGGGGCCTACACAGATACGCAGTATTTT
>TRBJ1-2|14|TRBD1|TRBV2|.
CASKTDRANYGYTF
TGTGCCAGCAAAACGGACAGGGCTAACTATGGCTACACCTTC
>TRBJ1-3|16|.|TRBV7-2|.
CASSLAGTNSGNTIYF
TGTGCCAGCAGCTTAGCGGGCACCAACTCTGGAAACACCATATATTTT
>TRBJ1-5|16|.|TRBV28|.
CASTQGQGSSNQPQHF
TGTGCCAGCACGCAAGGGCAGGGGAGTAGCAATCAGCCCCAGCATTTT
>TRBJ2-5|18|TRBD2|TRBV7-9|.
CASSTRTSGSVRQETQYF
TGTGCCAGCAGCACTCGGACTAGCGGGAGCGTTCGGCAAGAGACCCAGTACTTC
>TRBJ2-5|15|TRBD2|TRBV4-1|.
CASSQESLAGGTQYF
TGCGCCAGCAGCCAAGAAAGTCTAGCGGGAGGGACCCAGTACTTC
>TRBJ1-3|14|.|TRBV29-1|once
CSVRRRGTGNTIYF
TGCAGCGTGCGTCGACGGGGGACTGGAAACACCATATATTTT
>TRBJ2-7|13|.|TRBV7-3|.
CASSLDGNYEQYF
TGTGCCAGCAGCTTAGATGGCAACTACGAGCAGTACTTC
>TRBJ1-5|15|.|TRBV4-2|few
CASSQEEAGWWPQHF
TGTGCCAGCAGCCAAGAAGAGGCAGGGTGGTGGCCCCAGCATTTT
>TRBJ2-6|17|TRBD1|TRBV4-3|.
CASSQNRDSSGANVLTF
TGCGCCAGCAGCCAAAACCGGGACAGCTCTGGGGCCAACGTCCTGACTTTC
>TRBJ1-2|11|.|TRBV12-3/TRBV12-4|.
CASSQNYGYTF
TGTGCCAGCAGTCAAAACTATGGCTACACCTTC
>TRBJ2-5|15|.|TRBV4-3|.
CASSRRRSRAETQYF
TGCGCCAGCAGCCGCCGAAGGTCCAGGGCGGAGACCCAGTACTTC
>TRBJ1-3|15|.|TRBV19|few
CASSIPGVGGNTIYF
TGTGCCAGTAGTATCCCGGGAGTAGGAGGAAACACCATATATTTT
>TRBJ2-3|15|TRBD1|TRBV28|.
CASSSGQGPTDTQYF
TGTGCCAGCAGTAGTGGACAGGGGCCCACAGATACGCAGTATTTT
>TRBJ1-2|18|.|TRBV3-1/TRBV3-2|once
CASSQEIRGGAGHYGYTF
TGTGCCAGCAGCCAAGAAATCAGGGGAGGGGCAGGGCACTATGGCTACACCTTC
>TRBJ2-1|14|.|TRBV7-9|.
CASSASLVGNEQFF
TGTGCCAGCAGCGCATCCCTAGTAGGCAATGAGCAGTTCTTC
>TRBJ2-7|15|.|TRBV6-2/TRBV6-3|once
CASSYMGQGFYEQYF
TGTGCCAGCAGTTATATGGGACAAGGGTTCTACGAGCAGTACTTC
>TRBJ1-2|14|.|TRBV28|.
CASSSGQLGYGYTF
TGTGCCAGCAGTTCCGGACAATTGGGCTATGGCTACACCTTC
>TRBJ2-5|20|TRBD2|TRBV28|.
CASIPIGASSLAGTQETQYF
TGTGCCAGCATCCCTATAGGGGCCTCCTCCCTAGCGGGGACTCAAGAGACCCAGTACTTC